The 21 T cell receptor beta chains reported below all come from one sample, sequenced in a study of radiotherapy plus CTLA-4 blockade in lung cancer (dated by TCRdb to about 2018). The library was obtained by the immunoSEQ multiplex PCR assay. TCRdb holds this immuneACCESS table with in-frame rearrangements only. Some clones are missing; in checked studies, unresolved V genes explain under half, and the rest has no known cause. Across this sample there are some 62,000 clones, with around three quarters seen only once. The ten largest clones represent approximately 4.5% of the sample. The sequencing used peripheral blood, collected from a patient treated with radiotherapy plus ipilimumab. The receptors derive from a human donor with non-small cell lung cancer who had a complete response to radiotherapy plus ipilimumab.

This clone was observed a few times. The chain couples TRBV10-1 to TRBJ2-1; TRBD2 is a possible D gene (5 bases). CDR3 length: 16 amino acids. Germline-derived CDR1 and CDR2 are WNHNN and SYGVQD (reference sequence). V dropped 4 bases and J dropped 6 bases, with 19 bases sitting between them. The chain's CDR3 is CASSASFGMGSNEQFF. In nucleotides, the CDR3 is TGCGCCAGCAGTGCATCTTTCGGAATGGGGAGCAATGAGCAGTTCTTC.

This rearrangement joins TRBV29-1 to TRBJ1-4, with D unresolved. The CDR3 contains 12 residues. The germline gives CDR1 SQVTM, CDR2 ANQGSEA. The germline V and J ends were trimmed by 6 bases and 5 bases, with 10 bases remaining between them. The CDR3: CSVGMGNEKLFF. The DNA for the CDR3 is TGCAGCGTGGGGATGGGGAATGAAAAACTGTTTTTT. Looking up the rest from reference TRBV29-1 and TRBJ1-4 gives the full variable domain: SAVISQKPSRDICQRGTSLTIQCQVDSQVTMMFWYRQQPGQSLTLIATANQGSEATYESGFVIDKFPISRPNLTFSTLTVSNMSPEDSSIYLCSVGMGNEKLFFGSGTQLSVL.

V usage is TRBV5-1 and J usage is TRBJ1-1, with 10 bases fitting TRBD1. Germline V lookup: CDR1 SGHRS, CDR2 YFSETQ. J was trimmed by 3 bases and V by 4 bases; bases with no gene match: 12. The CDR3 runs to 17 residues. This CDR3 is CASSRKPGQGKDTEAFF. In DNA form, the CDR3 reads TGCGCCAGCAGCCGAAAACCGGGACAGGGGAAGGACACTGAAGCTTTCTTT.

V is TRBV5-1 and J is TRBJ2-1, with 9 bases lining up with TRBD2. Germline-derived CDR1 and CDR2 are SGHRS and YFSETQ. The CDR3 totals 15 residues. The V gene end was trimmed by 4 bases and the J gene end by 2 bases; junction bases not matched to a gene: 4. In DNA, the CDR3 is TGCGCCAGCAGCCCGCAGCGGGAGGCCTACAATGAGCAGTTCTTC. Amino acid sequence: CASSPQREAYNEQFF.

The CDR3 loop is CASSPDRGHEKLFF. The CDR3 bases are TGTGCCAGTAGCCCTGACAGGGGGCATGAAAAACTGTTTTTT. The chain combines TRBV19 with TRBJ1-4, with TRBD1 matching over 10 bases. CDR3 size: 14 residues. The V and J ends lost 6 bases and 6 bases, in that order; junction bases with no gene match: 4. Germline V gives CDR1 LNHDA, CDR2 SQIVND (reference sequence).

This clone was seen a few times. This sequence joins TRBV11-2 and TRBJ2-7, with D hard to call. From germline, CDR1 is SGHAT and CDR2 FQNNGV. The CDR3 length is 12 residues. V gave up 8 bases and J gave up 6 bases, with 14 bases separating them. CDR3 coding DNA: TGTGCCAGCTGGTGGGATTGGGGCGAGCAGTACGTC. Encoded protein: CASWWDWGEQYV.

The V gene is TRBV30, the J gene TRBJ2-7; D unresolved. The germline V gene has CDR1 GTSNPN and CDR2 SVGIG (reference sequence). This CDR3 is 12 amino acids long. The V end lost 4 bases, the J end lost 1 base, and 8 bases lay between the germline ends. The CDR3 nucleotides are TGTGCCTGGAACCCGGGTTCCTACGAGCAGTACTTC. Its protein is CAWNPGSYEQYF. Combining the CDR3 with reference TRBV30 and TRBJ2-7 gives the whole variable domain SQTIHQWPATLVQPVGSPLSLECTVEGTSNPNLYWYRQAAGRGLQLLFYSVGIGQISSEVPQNLSASRPQDRQFILSSKKLLLSDSGFYLCAWNPGSYEQYFGPGTRLTVT.

The CDR3 spells CASSLTTGGYNEQFF. CDR3 DNA: TGCGCCAGCAGCTTGACGACAGGGGGTTACAATGAGCAGTTCTTC. V and J are TRBV5-1 and TRBJ2-1; 9 positions match TRBD1. Per the germline V gene, CDR1 is SGHRS and CDR2 is YFSETQ. Trimming at V came to 1 base and at J to 4 bases, leaving 3 bases not matched to a gene. The CDR3 sequence is 15 residues long.

The chain links TRBV29-1 to TRBJ1-1; weak D call: TRBD1 (5 bases). The CDR3 has 12 amino acids. Per germline, CDR1 SQVTM and CDR2 ANQGSEA. The CDR3 sequence is CRDGGMNTEAFF. CDR3 in DNA: TGCAGGGACGGGGGGATGAACACTGAAGCTTTCTTT.

The CDR3 here is CASVVGGGDNQPQHF. Here the CDR3 DNA reads TGTGCCAGCGTCGTGGGGGGGGGAGACAATCAGCCCCAGCATTTT. The chain combines TRBV2 with TRBJ1-5; a weak D match, TRBD1 (5 bases). The CDR3 sequence is 15 residues long. Between the trimmed V and J ends, which lost 8 bases and 3 bases, there was a span of 17 bases. From germline, CDR1 is SNHLY and CDR2 FYNNEI. The whole variable domain, remainder taken from reference TRBV2 and TRBJ1-5, is EPEVTQTPSHQVTQMGQEVILRCVPISNHLYFYWYRQILGQKVEFLVSFYNNEISEKSEIFDDQFSVERPDGSNFTLKIRSTKLEDSAMYFCASVVGGGDNQPQHFGDGTRLSIL.

This chain connects TRBV10-1 to TRBJ1-6, with no clear D. The CDR3 has 11 amino acids. The V and J ends lost 6 bases and 6 bases respectively, with 3 bases between them. In germline, CDR1 is WNHNN, CDR2 SYGVQD (reference sequence). CDR3 in DNA: TGCGCCAGCAGCCCTAATTCACCCCTCCACTTT. Residues: CASSPNSPLHF.

This clone has just a few counts. The V call is TRBV4-1, the J call TRBJ2-2; perhaps TRBD2 as D (5 bases). Trimming shortened V by 3 bases and J by 3 bases, and 11 bases separated the two germline ends. The CDR3 covers 15 residues. Germline V gene sequence: CDR1 MGHRA, CDR2 YSYEKL. The CDR3 protein is CASSQVTRYTGELFF. The CDR3 DNA reads as TGCGCCAGCAGCCAGGTTACTAGATACACCGGGGAGCTGTTTTTT.

The chain carries TRBV7-8 and TRBJ1-5; a weak D match, TRBD1 (6 bases). Germline V lookup: CDR1 SGHVS, CDR2 FQNEAQ. The ends were cut back, 1 base at V and 3 bases at J, with 10 bases in the middle. The CDR3 sequence is 15 residues long. For the CDR3, the DNA is TGTGCCAGCAGCTTAGAAAGGGGGGACAATCAGCCCCAGCATTTT. It codes for CASSLERGDNQPQHF.

The chain is built from TRBV7-9 and TRBJ1-5; tentative D call: TRBD1 (5 bases). The CDR3 contains 14 residues. Trimming cost V 1 base and J 9 bases, with 13 bases left between them. CDR1 is SEHNR, CDR2 FQNEAQ, per germline (reference sequence). The CDR3 region has the DNA TGTGCCAGCAGCTTAGAAGAGGGACTCATGCCCCAGCATTTT. This gives the protein CASSLEEGLMPQHF.

A remark on this clone: A read error may account for a junction end that differs from germline. CDR3 sequence reads: CASTRTGGWNGQFF. The CDR3 nucleotides are TGTGCCAGCACCCGGACAGGGGGCTGGAATGGGCAGTTCTTC. The V gene is TRBV2, the J gene TRBJ2-1, with 11 bases matching TRBD1. CDR1 SNHLY and CDR2 FYNNEI come from the germline V gene. The CDR3 is 14 residues long.

The rearrangement links TRBV5-6 to TRBJ1-4; D is ambiguous. The V end was cut by 1 base, the J end by 5 bases, with 15 bases between. The CDR3 is made up of 16 amino acids. Germline V lookup: CDR1 SGHDT, CDR2 YYEEEE. CDR3 coding DNA: TGTGCCAGCAGCTTGCGCCTAACAAAACCAAATGAAAAACTGTTTTTT. It encodes CASSLRLTKPNEKLFF.

The V gene is TRBV2, the J gene TRBJ2-2; 7 positions match TRBD1. The CDR3 sequence is 15 residues long. J lost 2 bases, V lost 2 bases, and 2 bases had no gene match. Per the germline V gene, CDR1 is SNHLY and CDR2 is FYNNEI. The CDR3 sequence: CASSERGHNTGELFF. CDR3 sequence (DNA): TGTGCCAGCAGTGAAAGGGGGCATAACACCGGGGAGCTGTTTTTT.

The V call is TRBV9, the J call TRBJ2-1; 9 nucleotides match TRBD2. The germline gives CDR1 SGDLS, CDR2 YYNGEE. J lost 9 bases, V lost 0 bases, and 13 bases had no gene match. The CDR3 runs 17 residues. As DNA, the CDR3 is TGTGCCAGCAGCGTAGCTACAGGCGGGAGGGCCGGCCTTGAGCAGTTCTTC. Encoded protein: CASSVATGGRAGLEQFF.

This chain uses TRBV7-2 with TRBJ1-2; D might be TRBD1 (6 bases). V was shortened by 2 bases and J by 5 bases, with 9 bases between the two germline ends. The CDR3 spans 13 residues. The V gene's germline CDR1 is SGHTA and CDR2 FQGNSA. The CDR3 region has the DNA TGTGCCAGCAGCTTAAGACAGGCTTATGGCTACACCTTC. Residues: CASSLRQAYGYTF.

V and J are TRBV7-2 and TRBJ2-7; D is uncertain. The CDR3 is 14 amino acids. Germline loops: CDR1 SGHTA, CDR2 FQGNSA. V dropped 1 base and J dropped 3 bases, with 10 bases sitting between them. This chain's CDR3 is CASSLEPTYYEQYF. The DNA for the CDR3 is TGTGCCAGCAGCTTAGAGCCTACCTACTACGAGCAGTACTTC.

The CDR3, as DNA: TGTGCCAGCAGCACTCCAGGGGGCGGTCGTGAAAAACTGTTTTTT. Protein product: CASSTPGGGREKLFF. The chain carries TRBV5-6 and TRBJ1-4; the match to TRBD1 covers 8 bases. Germline CDR1 reads SGHDT; CDR2 reads YYEEEE. J gave up 7 bases and V 4 bases, and 9 bases lay outside the gene matches. This CDR3 contains 15 residues.